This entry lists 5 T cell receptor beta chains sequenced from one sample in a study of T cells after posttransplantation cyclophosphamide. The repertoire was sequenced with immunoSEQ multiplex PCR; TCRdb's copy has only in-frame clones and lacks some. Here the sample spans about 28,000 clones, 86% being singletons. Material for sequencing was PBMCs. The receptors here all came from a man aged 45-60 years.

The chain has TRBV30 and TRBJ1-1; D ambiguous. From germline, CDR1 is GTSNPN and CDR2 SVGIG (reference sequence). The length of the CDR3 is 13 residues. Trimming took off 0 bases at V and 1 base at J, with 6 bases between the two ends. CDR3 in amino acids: CAWSVGPNTEAFF. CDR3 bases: TGTGCCTGGAGTGTTGGCCCGAACACTGAAGCTTTCTTT.

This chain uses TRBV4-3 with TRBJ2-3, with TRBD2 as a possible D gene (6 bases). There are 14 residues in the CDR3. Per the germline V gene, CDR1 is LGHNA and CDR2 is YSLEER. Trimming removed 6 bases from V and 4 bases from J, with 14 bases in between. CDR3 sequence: CASSLGGSADTQYF. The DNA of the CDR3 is TGCGCCAGCAGTCTCGGGGGTTCTGCAGATACGCAGTATTTT.

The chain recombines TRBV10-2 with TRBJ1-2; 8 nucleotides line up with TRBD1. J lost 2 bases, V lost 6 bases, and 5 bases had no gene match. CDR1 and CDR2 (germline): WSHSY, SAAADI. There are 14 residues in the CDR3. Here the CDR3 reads CASSGQGANYGYTF. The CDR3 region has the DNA TGCGCCAGCAGCGGACAGGGTGCCAACTATGGCTACACCTTC.

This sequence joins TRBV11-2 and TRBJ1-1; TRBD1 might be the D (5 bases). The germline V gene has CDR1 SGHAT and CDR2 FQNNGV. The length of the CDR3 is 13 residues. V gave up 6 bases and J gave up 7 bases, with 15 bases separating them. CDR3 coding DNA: TGTGCCAGCAGTTATTCCAGGGTGAATGAAGCTTTCTTT. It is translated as CASSYSRVNEAFF.

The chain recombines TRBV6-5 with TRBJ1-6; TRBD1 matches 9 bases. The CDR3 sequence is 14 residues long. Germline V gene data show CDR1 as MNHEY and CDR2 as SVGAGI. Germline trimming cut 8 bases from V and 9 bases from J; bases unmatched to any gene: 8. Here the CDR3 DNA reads TGTGCCAGCCTGCTCCGGGACAGGGCTTCACCCCTCCACTTT. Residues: CASLLRDRASPLHF.